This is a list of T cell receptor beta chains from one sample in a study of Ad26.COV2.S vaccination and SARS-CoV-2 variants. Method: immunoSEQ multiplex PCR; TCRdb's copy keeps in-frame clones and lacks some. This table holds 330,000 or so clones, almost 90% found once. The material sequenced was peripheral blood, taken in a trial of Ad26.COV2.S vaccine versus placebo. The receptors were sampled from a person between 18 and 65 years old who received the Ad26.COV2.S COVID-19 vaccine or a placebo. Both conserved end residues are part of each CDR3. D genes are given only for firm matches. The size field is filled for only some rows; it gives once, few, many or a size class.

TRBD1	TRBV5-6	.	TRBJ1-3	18	TGTGCCAGCAGCTCAGGACAGGGGATCATTCTTTCTGGAAACACCATATATTTT	CASSSGQGIILSGNTIYF
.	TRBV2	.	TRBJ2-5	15	TGTGCCAGCAGCGGGTGGGCCACGTCCCAAGAGACCCAGTACTTC	CASSGWATSQETQYF
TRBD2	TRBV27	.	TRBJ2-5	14	TGTGCCAGCAGTCCGGGAGGGGGGTTTGAGACCCAGTACTTC	CASSPGGGFETQYF
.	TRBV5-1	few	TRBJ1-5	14	TGCGCCAGCAGCTTGGCTCAGGGCGATCAGCCCCAGCATTTT	CASSLAQGDQPQHF
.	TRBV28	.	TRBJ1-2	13	TGTGCCAGCAGTTTACGGCAGATCTATGGCTACACCTTC	CASSLRQIYGYTF
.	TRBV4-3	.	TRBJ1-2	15	TGCGCCAGCAGCCAAGAGCAGGAAATTAACTATGGCTACACCTTC	CASSQEQEINYGYTF
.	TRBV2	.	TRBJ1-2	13	TGTGCCACATACACCAATGTGAACTATGGCTACACCTTC	CATYTNVNYGYTF
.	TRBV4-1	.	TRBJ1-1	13	TGCGCCAGCAGCCAAGGTCTTCTAGAGAGGGCTTTCTTT	CASSQGLLERAFF
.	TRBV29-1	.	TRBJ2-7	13	TGCAGCGTTGTTCAGGGGAATGTCTACGAGCAGTACTTC	CSVVQGNVYEQYF
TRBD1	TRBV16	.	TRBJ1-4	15	TGTGCCACGTCGGCTTCCCCAGGGGGTGGCGAAAAACTGTTTTTT	CATSASPGGGEKLFF
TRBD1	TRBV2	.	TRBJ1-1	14	TGTGCCAGCAGTGCGGACAGGGTGAACACTGAAGCTTTCTTT	CASSADRVNTEAFF
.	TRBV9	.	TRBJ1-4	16	TGTGCCAGCAGCGTAGGGGACGCAGGGAAGGATGAAAAACTGTTTTTT	CASSVGDAGKDEKLFF
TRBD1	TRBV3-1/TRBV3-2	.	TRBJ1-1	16	TGTGCCAGCAGCCGAACAACGACAGGGGCGAACACTGAAGCTTTCTTT	CASSRTTTGANTEAFF
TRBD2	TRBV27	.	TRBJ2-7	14	TGTGCCAGCAGAGTCAGCGGGGACTCCTACGAGCAGTACTTC	CASRVSGDSYEQYF
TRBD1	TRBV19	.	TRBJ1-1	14	TGTGCCAGTCGTTCTGGACAGGGGAACACTGAAGCTTTCTTT	CASRSGQGNTEAFF
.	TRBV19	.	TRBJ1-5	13	TGTGCCAGTAGGACAGCGGACAATCAGCCCCAGCATTTT	CASRTADNQPQHF
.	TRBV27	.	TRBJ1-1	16	TGTGCCAGCAGTTTATCGGGGCAGGGGCGGGGAACTGAAGCTTTCTTT	CASSLSGQGRGTEAFF
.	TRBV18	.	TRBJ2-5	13	TGTGCCAGCTCACCAGAGCTGGCGGAGACCCAGTACTTC	CASSPELAETQYF
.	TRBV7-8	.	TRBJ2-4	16	TGTGCCAGCAGCTTGGGCGTCTCACAGGGAGAAAACATTCAGTACTTC	CASSLGVSQGENIQYF
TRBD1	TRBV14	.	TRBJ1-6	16	TGTGCCAGCAACCAAGGTCGGACAGGTCGGGGTTCACCCCTCCACTTT	CASNQGRTGRGSPLHF
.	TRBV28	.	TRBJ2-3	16	TGTGCCAGCAGTCTCCGGGACCCCGGGACGGGAGATACGCAGTATTTT	CASSLRDPGTGDTQYF
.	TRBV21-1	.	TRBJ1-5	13	TGTGCCAGCCTCAACCTACAAAATCAGCCCCAGCATTTT	CASLNLQNQPQHF
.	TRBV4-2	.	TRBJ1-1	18	TGTGCCAGCAGCCAAGATCTTCTGGGGGGCCAAGTGAACACTGAAGCTTTCTTT	CASSQDLLGGQVNTEAFF
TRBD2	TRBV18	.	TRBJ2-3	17	TGTGCCAGCTCACCGATGACTAGCGACAGCTTTCGTGCTACGCAGTATTTT	CASSPMTSDSFRATQYF
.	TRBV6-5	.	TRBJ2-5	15	TGTGCCAGCAGTTACGGGGGGGCCAAGGAGGAGACCCAGTACTTC	CASSYGGAKEETQYF
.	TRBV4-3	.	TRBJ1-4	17	TGCGCCAGCAGCCAAGATATAATAGGGCCAACTAATGAAAAACTGTTTTTT	CASSQDIIGPTNEKLFF
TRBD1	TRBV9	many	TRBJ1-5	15	TGTGCCAGCAGCGTAGGAGGGACAGCTAATCAGCCCCAGCATTTT	CASSVGGTANQPQHF
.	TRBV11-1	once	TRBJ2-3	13	TGTGCCAGCAGCTATTATTACACAGATACGCAGTATTTT	CASSYYYTDTQYF
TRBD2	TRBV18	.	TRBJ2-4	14	TGTGCCAGTTCCACCGGGACTAGAACCGCCATTCAGTACTTC	CASSTGTRTAIQYF
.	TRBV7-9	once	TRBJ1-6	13	TGTGCCAGCAATGCAGGGGACAATTCACCCCTCCACTTT	CASNAGDNSPLHF
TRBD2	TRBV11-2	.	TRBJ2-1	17	TGTGCCAGCAGCTTCATGACACTAGCGGGGGGGCCAGGTGAGCAGTTCTTC	CASSFMTLAGGPGEQFF
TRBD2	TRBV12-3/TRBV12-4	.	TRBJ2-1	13	TGTGCCAGCAAGACTAGCATACTTTATGGGCAGTTCTTC	CASKTSILYGQFF
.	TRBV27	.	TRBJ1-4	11	TGTGCCAGCAGTTTTGCCCTGAAACTGTTTTTT	CASSFALKLFF
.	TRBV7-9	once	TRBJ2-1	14	TGTGCCAGCAGCTCCACCAGACAGCTCAATGAGCAGTTCTTC	CASSSTRQLNEQFF
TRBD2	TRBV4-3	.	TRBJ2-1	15	TGCGCCAGCAGCCACGTTAGCGGGGGCTACAATGAGCAGTTCTTC	CASSHVSGGYNEQFF
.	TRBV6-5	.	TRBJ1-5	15	TGTGCCAGCAGTTCCCTCAGGGTCCTCAATCAGCCCCAGCATTTT	CASSSLRVLNQPQHF
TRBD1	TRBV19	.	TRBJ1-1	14	TGTGCCAGTAGTATAGGACAGGGGCTCACTGAAGCTTTCTTT	CASSIGQGLTEAFF
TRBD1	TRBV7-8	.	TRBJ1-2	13	TGTGCCAGCAGCTTAGGGGACAGGGGTGGCTACACCTTC	CASSLGDRGGYTF
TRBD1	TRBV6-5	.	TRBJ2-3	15	TGTGCCAGCAGTCCTTGGACAGGGGGCGAGGATACGCAGTATTTT	CASSPWTGGEDTQYF
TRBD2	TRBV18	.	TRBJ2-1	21	TGTGCCAGCTCACCACCGGGATTGGCGAGGACTAGCGGGACCTCCTACAATGAGCAGTTCTTC	CASSPPGLARTSGTSYNEQFF
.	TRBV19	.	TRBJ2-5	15	TGTGCCTGCGGTAGGGGCGCAGATTGGGCAGAGACCCAGTACTTC	CACGRGADWAETQYF
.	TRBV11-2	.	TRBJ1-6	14	TGTGCCAGCAGCTTTTGGGACGGATTATCACCCCTCCACTTT	CASSFWDGLSPLHF
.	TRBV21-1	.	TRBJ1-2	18	TGTGCCAGCAGCAAAGAGGGGGTTGACAATGGGGCTAACTATGGCTACACCTTC	CASSKEGVDNGANYGYTF
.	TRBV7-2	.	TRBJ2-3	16	TGTGCCAGCAGCTTAGGGCTAGGGAGCTCAACAGATACGCAGTATTTT	CASSLGLGSSTDTQYF
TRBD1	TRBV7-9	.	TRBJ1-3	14	TGTGCCAGCAGCACCCGGGACAGGGAAAACACCATATATTTT	CASSTRDRENTIYF
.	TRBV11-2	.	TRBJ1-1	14	TGTGCCAGCAGCTTAAAGGGGCTGGGCACTGAAGCTTTCTTT	CASSLKGLGTEAFF
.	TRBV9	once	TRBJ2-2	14	TGTGCCAGCAGCGTAGACAGGATACCCGGGGAGCTGTTTTTT	CASSVDRIPGELFF
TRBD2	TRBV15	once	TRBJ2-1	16	TGTGCCACCAGCAGAGATAAGGCGGGAGGGAACAATGAGCAGTTCTTC	CATSRDKAGGNNEQFF
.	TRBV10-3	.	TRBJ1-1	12	TGTGCCATCAGCCAGATGAACACTGAAGCTTTCTTT	CAISQMNTEAFF
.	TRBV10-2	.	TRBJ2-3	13	TGCGCCAGCAGTGTGGGAAGGGCAGATACGCAGTATTTT	CASSVGRADTQYF
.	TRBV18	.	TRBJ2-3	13	TGTGCCAGCTTATCGATTGGCACAGATACGCAGTATTTT	CASLSIGTDTQYF
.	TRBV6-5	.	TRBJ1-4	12	TGTGCCAGCAGTCCCCTTAATGAAAAACTGTTTTTT	CASSPLNEKLFF
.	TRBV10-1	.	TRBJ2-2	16	TGCGCCAGCAGTGAGGAGGGGACATTGAACACCGGGGAGCTGTTTTTT	CASSEEGTLNTGELFF
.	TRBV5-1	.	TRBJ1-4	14	TGCGCCAGCAGCCCACAGGGAAGAGATGAAAAACTGTTTTTT	CASSPQGRDEKLFF
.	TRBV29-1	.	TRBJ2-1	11	TGCAGCGTGGGGACTCTCGATGAGCAGTTCTTC	CSVGTLDEQFF